The 8 T cell receptor beta chains in this list originate from one sample, sequenced in a study of shared clonotypes between healthy human individuals. Sequencing was performed with immunoSEQ multiplex PCR; in TCRdb, only in-frame clones are kept and a portion is missing. The table includes millions of clones, over 85% detected once. Sequencing input: naive CD4+ T cells sorted from blood. Subset described: CD45RA+ positively selected. The receptors derive from a man aged 18-30 years in good health.

The J gene is TRBJ2-7, the V gene TRBV5-5; no firm D call. The CDR3 is 15 residues long. V lost 0 bases and J 3 bases, leaving 13 bases between the germline ends. CDR1 SGHKS and CDR2 YYEKEE come from the germline V gene (reference sequence). The CDR3 region is CASSLAPGLDYEQYF. Here the CDR3 DNA reads TGTGCCAGCAGCTTGGCGCCAGGCTTGGACTACGAGCAGTACTTC.

V is TRBV5-6 and J is TRBJ2-3; D is undetermined. This CDR3 is built from 15 residues. V lost 0 bases, J lost 4 bases, and 12 bases lay in between. CDR1 and CDR2 (germline): SGHDT, YYEEEE. This CDR3 reads CASSLAHPTADTQYF. CDR3 nucleotides: TGTGCCAGCAGCTTGGCCCATCCGACCGCAGATACGCAGTATTTT.

The rearrangement links TRBV4-1 to TRBJ2-1; TRBD2 might be the D (6 bases). V was trimmed by 4 bases and J by 5 bases, leaving 15 bases between them. The CDR3 extends over 15 amino acids. Germline loops: CDR1 MGHRA, CDR2 YSYEKL. The CDR3 loop is CASSLLLRGNNEQFF. The CDR3 DNA sequence: TGCGCCAGCAGCCTTCTTTTGCGGGGAAACAATGAGCAGTTCTTC.

This chain joins TRBV6-1 and TRBJ2-5; D might be TRBD1 or TRBD2, each matching 5 bases. Trimming removed 6 bases from V and 4 bases from J, with 12 bases in between. This CDR3 region has 13 residues. Germline-derived CDR1 and CDR2 are MNHNS and SASEGT. The CDR3 bases are TGTGCCAGCAGAAGGGACGCCCTAGAGACCCAGTACTTC. Translating it yields CASRRDALETQYF.

This chain connects TRBV18 to TRBJ2-3; possibly TRBD1 or TRBD2 for D (5 bases each). Trimming stripped 3 bases from V and 2 bases from J, with 12 bases between. CDR3 length: 15 amino acids. Germline V gene lookup returns CDR1 KGHSH and CDR2 LQKENI. DNA for the CDR3: TGTGCCAGCTCACCGACGGGGCTCCACACAGATACGCAGTATTTT. Protein sequence: CASSPTGLHTDTQYF.

Worth noting for this clone: Within the sample, other DNA sequences also encode this same CDR3. This sequence joins TRBV18 and TRBJ2-7; D might be TRBD2 (5 bases). The CDR3 extends over 14 amino acids. The V gene's germline CDR1 is KGHSH and CDR2 LQKENI. V lost 0 bases and J lost 3, with 9 bases in between. CDR3 amino acids: CASSPPSGSYEQYF. DNA for the CDR3: TGTGCCAGCTCACCACCGTCGGGGAGCTACGAGCAGTACTTC.

Details on this clone: A junction boundary mismatches the germline segment, possibly from a read error. CDR3 in amino acids: CASTQTGANQPQHF. In DNA form, the CDR3 reads TGTGCCAGCACCCAAACAGGGGCGAATCAGCCCCAGCATTTT. The chain carries TRBV16 and TRBJ1-5, with 7 bases fitting TRBD1. Germline values: CDR1 KGHSY, CDR2 FQNENV. There are 14 residues in the CDR3.

Only a few counts were recorded for this clone. CDR3 amino acids: CASSLGDSYNQPQHF. The CDR3 coding sequence is TGTGCCAGCAGCTTAGGAGACAGCTACAATCAGCCCCAGCATTTT. The V gene is TRBV11-2, the J gene TRBJ1-5, with a weak D call TRBD1 (5 bases). The CDR3 is 15 residues long. CDR1 is SGHAT, CDR2 FQNNGV, per germline. Trimming removed 1 base from V and 3 bases from J, with 10 bases in between. Drawing the rest from reference TRBV11-2 and TRBJ1-5, the complete variable domain is EAGVAQSPRYKIIEKRQSVAFWCNPISGHATLYWYQQILGQGPKLLIQFQNNGVVDDSQLPKDRFSAERLKGVDSTLKIQPAKLEDSAVYLCASSLGDSYNQPQHFGDGTRLSIL.